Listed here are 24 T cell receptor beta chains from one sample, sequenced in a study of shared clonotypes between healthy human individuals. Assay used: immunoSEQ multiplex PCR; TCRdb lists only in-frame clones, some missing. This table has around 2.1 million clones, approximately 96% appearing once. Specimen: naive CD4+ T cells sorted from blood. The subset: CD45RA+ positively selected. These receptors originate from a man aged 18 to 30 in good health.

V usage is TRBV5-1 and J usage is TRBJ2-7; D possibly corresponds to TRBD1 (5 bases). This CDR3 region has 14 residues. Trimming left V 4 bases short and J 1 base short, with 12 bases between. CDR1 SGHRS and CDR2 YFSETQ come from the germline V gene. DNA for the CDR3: TGCGCCAGCAGCCCAGGGTCTGGGTCCTACGAGCAGTACTTC. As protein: CASSPGSGSYEQYF.

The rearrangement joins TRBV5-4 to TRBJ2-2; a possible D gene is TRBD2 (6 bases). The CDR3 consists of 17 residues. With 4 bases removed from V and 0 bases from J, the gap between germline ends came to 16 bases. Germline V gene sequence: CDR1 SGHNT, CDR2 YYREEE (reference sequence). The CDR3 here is CASSMSPGLANTGELFF. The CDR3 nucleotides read TGTGCCAGCAGCATGTCTCCGGGACTGGCGAACACCGGGGAGCTGTTTTTT.

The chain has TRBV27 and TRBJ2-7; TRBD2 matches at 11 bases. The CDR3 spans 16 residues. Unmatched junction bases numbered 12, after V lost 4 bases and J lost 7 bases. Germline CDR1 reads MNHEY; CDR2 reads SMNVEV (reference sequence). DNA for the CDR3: TGTGCCAGCAGTTGGTACGTAGCGGGAGGGCCACGGGAGCAGTACTTC. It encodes CASSWYVAGGPREQYF.

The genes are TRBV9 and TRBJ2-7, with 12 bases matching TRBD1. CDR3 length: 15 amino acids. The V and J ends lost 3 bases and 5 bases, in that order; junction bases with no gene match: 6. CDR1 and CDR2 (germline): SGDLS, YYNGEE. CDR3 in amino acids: CASSEGQGAFHEQYF. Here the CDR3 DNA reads TGTGCCAGCAGCGAGGGACAGGGGGCGTTTCACGAGCAGTACTTC.

The CDR3 here is CASSLKTPGGNQPQHF. CDR3 DNA: TGTGCCAGCAGCCTCAAAACTCCAGGGGGTAATCAGCCCCAGCATTTT. The V and J genes are TRBV5-6 and TRBJ1-5; TRBD1 aligns across 7 bases. Germline V gene data show CDR1 as SGHDT and CDR2 as YYEEEE. Germline trimming cut 4 bases from V and 4 bases from J; bases unmatched to any gene: 11. The CDR3 extends over 16 amino acids.

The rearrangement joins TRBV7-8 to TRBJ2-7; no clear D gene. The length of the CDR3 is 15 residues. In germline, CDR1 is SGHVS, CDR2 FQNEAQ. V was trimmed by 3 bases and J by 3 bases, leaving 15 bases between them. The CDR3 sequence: CASSLVPKGNYEQYF. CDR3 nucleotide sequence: TGTGCCAGCAGCTTGGTCCCGAAGGGTAACTACGAGCAGTACTTC.

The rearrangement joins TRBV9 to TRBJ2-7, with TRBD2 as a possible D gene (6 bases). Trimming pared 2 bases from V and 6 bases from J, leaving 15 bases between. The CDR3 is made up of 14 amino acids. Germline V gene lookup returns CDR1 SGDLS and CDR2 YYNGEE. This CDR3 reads CASSVGGYEIEQYF. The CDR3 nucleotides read TGTGCCAGCAGCGTTGGGGGGTATGAGATCGAGCAGTACTTC. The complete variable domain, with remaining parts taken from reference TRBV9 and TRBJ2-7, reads DSGVTQTPKHLITATGQRVTLRCSPRSGDLSVYWYQQSLDQGLQFLIQYYNGEERAKGNILERFSAQQFPDLHSELNLSSLELGDSALYFCASSVGGYEIEQYFGPGTRLTVT.

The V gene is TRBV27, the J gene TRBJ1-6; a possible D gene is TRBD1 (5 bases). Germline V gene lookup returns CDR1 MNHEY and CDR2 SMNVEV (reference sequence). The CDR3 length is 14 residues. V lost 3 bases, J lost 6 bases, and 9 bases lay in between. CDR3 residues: CASSFEGSNSPLHF. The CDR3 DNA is TGTGCCAGCAGTTTTGAGGGGTCTAATTCACCCCTCCACTTT.

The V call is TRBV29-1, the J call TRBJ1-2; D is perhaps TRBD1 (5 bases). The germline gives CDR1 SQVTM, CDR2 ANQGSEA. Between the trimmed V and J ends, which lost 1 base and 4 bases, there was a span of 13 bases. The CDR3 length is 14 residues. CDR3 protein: CSVEGGGRSYGYTF. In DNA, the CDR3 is TGCAGCGTTGAAGGTGGGGGGAGGAGCTATGGCTACACCTTC.

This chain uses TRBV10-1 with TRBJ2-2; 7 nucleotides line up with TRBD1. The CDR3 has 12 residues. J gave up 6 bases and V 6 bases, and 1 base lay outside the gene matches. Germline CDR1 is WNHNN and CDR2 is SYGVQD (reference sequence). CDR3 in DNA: TGCGCCAGCAGCCAGGGGGCCGGGGAGCTGTTTTTT. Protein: CASSQGAGELFF.

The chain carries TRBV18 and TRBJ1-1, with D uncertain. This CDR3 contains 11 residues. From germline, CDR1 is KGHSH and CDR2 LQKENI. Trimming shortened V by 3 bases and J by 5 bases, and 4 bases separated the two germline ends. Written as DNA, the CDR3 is TGTGCCAGCTCACCCATGACTGAAGCTTTCTTT. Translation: CASSPMTEAFF.

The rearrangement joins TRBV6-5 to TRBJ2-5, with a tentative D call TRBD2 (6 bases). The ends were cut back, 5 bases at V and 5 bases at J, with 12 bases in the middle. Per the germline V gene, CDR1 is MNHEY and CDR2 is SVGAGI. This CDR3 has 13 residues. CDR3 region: CASSVPGVETQYF. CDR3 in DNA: TGTGCCAGCAGTGTGCCGGGGGTGGAGACCCAGTACTTC.

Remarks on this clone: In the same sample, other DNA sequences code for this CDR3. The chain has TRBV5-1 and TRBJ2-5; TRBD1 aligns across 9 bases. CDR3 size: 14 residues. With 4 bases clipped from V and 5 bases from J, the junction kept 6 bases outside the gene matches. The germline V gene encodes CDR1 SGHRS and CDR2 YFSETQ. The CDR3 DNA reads TGCGCCAGCAGCCTGGGACAGGGAGGGGAGACCCAGTACTTC. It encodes CASSLGQGGETQYF.

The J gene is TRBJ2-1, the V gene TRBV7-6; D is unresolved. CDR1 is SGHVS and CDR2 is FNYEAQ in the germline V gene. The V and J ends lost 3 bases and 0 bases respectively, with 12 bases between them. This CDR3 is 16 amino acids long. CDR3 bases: TGTGCCAGCAGCTTGCTGACATTTAGCTCCTACAATGAGCAGTTCTTC. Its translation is CASSLLTFSSYNEQFF.

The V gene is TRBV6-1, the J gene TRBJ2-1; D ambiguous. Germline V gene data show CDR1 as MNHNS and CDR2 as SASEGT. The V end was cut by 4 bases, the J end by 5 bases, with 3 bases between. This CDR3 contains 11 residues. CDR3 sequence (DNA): TGTGCCAGCAGTGTTCACAATGAGCAGTTCTTC. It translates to CASSVHNEQFF.

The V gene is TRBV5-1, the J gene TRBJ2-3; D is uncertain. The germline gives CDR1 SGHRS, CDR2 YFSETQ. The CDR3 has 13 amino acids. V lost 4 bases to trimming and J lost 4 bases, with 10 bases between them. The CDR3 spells CASSVDQADTQYF. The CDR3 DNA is TGCGCCAGCAGCGTCGATCAGGCAGATACGCAGTATTTT.

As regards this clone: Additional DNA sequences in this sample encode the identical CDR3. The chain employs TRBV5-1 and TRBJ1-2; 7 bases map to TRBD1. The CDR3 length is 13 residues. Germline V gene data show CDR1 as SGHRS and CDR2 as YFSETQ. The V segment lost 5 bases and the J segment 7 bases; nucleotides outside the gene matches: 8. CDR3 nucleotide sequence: TGCGCCAGCAGTTTAGGGGGCGCCGGTGGCTACACCTTC. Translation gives CASSLGGAGGYTF. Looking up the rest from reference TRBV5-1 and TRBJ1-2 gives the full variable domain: KAGVTQTPRYLIKTRGQQVTLSCSPISGHRSVSWYQQTPGQGLQFLFEYFSETQRNKGNFPGRFSGRQFSNSRSEMNVSTLELGDSALYLCASSLGGAGGYTFGSGTRLTVV.

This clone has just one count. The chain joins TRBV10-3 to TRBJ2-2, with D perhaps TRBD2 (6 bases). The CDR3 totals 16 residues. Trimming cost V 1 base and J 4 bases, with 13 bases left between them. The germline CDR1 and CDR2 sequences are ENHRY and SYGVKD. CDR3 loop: CAISEWIAGGTGELFF. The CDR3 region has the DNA TGTGCCATCAGTGAGTGGATCGCCGGGGGCACCGGGGAGCTGTTTTTT.

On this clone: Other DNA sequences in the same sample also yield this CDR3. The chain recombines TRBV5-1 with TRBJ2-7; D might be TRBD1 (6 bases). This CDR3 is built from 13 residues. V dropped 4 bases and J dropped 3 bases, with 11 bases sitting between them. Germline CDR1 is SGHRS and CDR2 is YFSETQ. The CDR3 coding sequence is TGCGCCAGCAGCGCGGACAGAGACTACGAGCAGTACTTC. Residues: CASSADRDYEQYF.

The CDR3 DNA reads as TGTGCCAGCAGTGAGGGGACTAGCGCTTACAATGAGCAGTTCTTC. It translates to CASSEGTSAYNEQFF. The rearrangement joins TRBV2 to TRBJ2-1; 10 nucleotides match TRBD2. Per germline, CDR1 SNHLY and CDR2 FYNNEI. The CDR3 loop spans 15 amino acids. After removal of 3 bases from V and 4 bases from J, the junction contained 3 bases not matched to a gene.

DNA for the CDR3: TGTGCCATGGCCCCCGGGACAGATTCTGGAAACACCATATATTTT. Its translation is CAMAPGTDSGNTIYF. The gene calls are TRBV10-3 and TRBJ1-3; TRBD1 matches at 7 bases. V lost 9 bases, J lost 1 base, and 9 bases stayed unmatched. CDR1 ENHRY and CDR2 SYGVKD come from the germline V gene. CDR3 length equals 15 residues.

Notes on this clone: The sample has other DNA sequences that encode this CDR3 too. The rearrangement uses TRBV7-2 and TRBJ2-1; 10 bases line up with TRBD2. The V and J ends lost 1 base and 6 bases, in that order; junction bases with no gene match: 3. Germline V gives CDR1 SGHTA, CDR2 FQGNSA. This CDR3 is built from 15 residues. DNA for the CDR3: TGTGCCAGCAGCTTAGGAACTAGCGGGGTCAATGAGCAGTTCTTC. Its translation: CASSLGTSGVNEQFF.

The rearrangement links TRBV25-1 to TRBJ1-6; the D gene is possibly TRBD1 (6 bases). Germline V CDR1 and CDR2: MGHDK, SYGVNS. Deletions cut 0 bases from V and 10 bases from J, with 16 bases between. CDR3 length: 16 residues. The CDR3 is CASSEYRGGPSSPLHF. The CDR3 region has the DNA TGTGCCAGCAGTGAATATAGAGGGGGGCCGAGCTCACCCCTCCACTTT.

CDR3 residues: CASSETGVMAEQYF. CDR3 sequence (DNA): TGTGCCAGCAGTGAAACAGGGGTTATGGCCGAGCAGTACTTC. This rearrangement joins TRBV6-1 to TRBJ2-7, with TRBD1 matching 7 bases. The CDR3 is 14 residues long. CDR1 and CDR2 (germline): MNHNS, SASEGT. J lost 6 bases, V lost 2 bases, and 7 bases had no gene match.